This record looks at one T cell receptor beta chain sequence and its context. The data derive from a study of cytotoxic CD8 clonotypes in ibrutinib-treated CLL. This table comes from immunoSEQ multiplex PCR, and its TCRdb copy is limited to in-frame clones, with some not included. The sample gives over 150,000 clones, over 60% of which show up once; about an eighth is in the top ten. The receptor's source is a human donor with chronic lymphocytic leukemia. Sequenced here: PBMCs, sampled after 24 months of ibrutinib treatment.

The DNA for the CDR3 is TGTGCCAGCAGCTCTCCCCGACTAGCGGGAATCAATGAGCAGTTCTTC. Encoded protein: CASSSPRLAGINEQFF. The chain carries TRBV13 and TRBJ2-1, with 11 bases lining up with TRBD2. Germline CDR1 is PRHDT and CDR2 is FYEKMQ (reference sequence). The V segment lost 4 bases and the J segment 6 bases; nucleotides outside the gene matches: 8. The CDR3 contains 16 residues.